Here is one TCR beta chain with its context. These data are taken from a study of T-cell memory formation after mild COVID-19. Employing constant-segment primers, 5'RACE generated TCR alpha and TCR beta cDNA libraries bearing sample barcodes and UMIs. A single record per CDR3 protein comes from TCRdb applying MiXCR to the 5' RACE reads. Of about 180,000 distinct CDR3 sequences in the sample, less than 20% are singletons; the top ten hold roughly 4%. Germline lookup yields CDR1 LGHDT and CDR2 YNNKEL (reference sequence). Trimming cost V 5 bases and J 7 bases, with 9 bases left between them. There are 13 residues in the CDR3.

This sequence joins TRBV3-1 and TRBJ1-6; D uncertain. This clonotype originated in a man between 18 and 35 years old who had mild COVID-19 (a few samples of this study predate the infection). Cell type and time point are not known. The sample taken for sequencing was PBMCs or a T cell subset sorted from them (not recorded which). CDR3 protein: CASSTANNSPLHF. The CDR3 DNA follows: TGTGCCAGCAGCACGGCCAACAATTCACCCCTCCACTTT.